This record concerns one TCR beta chain sequence. Germline trimming cut 1 base from V and 2 bases from J; bases unmatched to any gene: 7. Germline V gene sequence: CDR1 LGHNA, CDR2 YNFKEQ. CDR3 length: 17 residues. TCRdb fed the 5' RACE reads into MiXCR, producing one record per CDR3 protein. The sample holds about 310,000 distinct CDR3 sequences, approximately 20% seen once. These data originate in a study of T-cell memory formation after mild COVID-19. The V gene is TRBV4-2, the J gene TRBJ2-5, with 10 positions matching TRBD2. The sample taken for sequencing was PBMCs or a T cell subset sorted from them (not recorded which). The receptor's source is a man aged 18 to 29 who had mild COVID-19 (a few samples of this study predate the infection). Cell type and time point are not known. The CDR3 nucleotides read TGTGCCAGCAGCCAAGTGGGGAGCGGGGGGGAACAAGAGACCCAGTACTTC. This encodes CASSQVGSGGEQETQYF.